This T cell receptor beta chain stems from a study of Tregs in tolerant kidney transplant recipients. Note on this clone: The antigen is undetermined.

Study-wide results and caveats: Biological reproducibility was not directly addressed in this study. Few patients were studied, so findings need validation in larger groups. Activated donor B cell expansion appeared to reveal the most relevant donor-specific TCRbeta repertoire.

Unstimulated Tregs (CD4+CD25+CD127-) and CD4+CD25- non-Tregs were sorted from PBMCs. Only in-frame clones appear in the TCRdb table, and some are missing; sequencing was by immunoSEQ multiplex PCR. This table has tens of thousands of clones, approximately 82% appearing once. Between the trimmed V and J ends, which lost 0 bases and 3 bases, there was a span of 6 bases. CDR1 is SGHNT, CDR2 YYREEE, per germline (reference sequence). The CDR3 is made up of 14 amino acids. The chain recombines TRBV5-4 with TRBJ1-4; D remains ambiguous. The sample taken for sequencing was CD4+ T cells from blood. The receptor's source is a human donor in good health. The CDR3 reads CASSLDPANEKLFF. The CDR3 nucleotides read TGTGCCAGCAGCTTGGACCCGGCTAATGAAAAACTGTTTTTT.